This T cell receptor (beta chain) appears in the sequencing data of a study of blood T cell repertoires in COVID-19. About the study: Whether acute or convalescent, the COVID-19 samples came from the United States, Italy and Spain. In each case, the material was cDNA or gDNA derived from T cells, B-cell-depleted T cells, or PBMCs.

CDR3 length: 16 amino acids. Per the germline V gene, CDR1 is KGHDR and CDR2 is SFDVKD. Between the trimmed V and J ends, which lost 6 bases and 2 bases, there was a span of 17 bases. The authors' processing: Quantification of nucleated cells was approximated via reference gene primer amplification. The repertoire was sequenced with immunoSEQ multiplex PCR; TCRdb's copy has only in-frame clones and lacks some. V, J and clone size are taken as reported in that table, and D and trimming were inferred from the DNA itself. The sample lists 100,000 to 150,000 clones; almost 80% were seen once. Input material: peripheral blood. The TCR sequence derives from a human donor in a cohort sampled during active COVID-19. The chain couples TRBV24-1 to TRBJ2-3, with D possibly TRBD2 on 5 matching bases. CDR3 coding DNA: TGTGCCACCAGTTCCGTAGCGAACGCCCCCACAGATACGCAGTATTTT. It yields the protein CATSSVANAPTDTQYF.